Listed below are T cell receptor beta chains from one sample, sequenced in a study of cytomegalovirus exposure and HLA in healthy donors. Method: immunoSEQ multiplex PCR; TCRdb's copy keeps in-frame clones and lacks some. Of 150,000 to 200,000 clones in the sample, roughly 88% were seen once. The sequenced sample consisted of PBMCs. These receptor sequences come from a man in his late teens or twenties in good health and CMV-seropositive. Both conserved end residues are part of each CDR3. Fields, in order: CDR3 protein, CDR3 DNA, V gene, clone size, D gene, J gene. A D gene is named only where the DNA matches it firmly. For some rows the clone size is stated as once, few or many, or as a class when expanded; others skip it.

cdr3_aa: CASRGGLAIYNEQFF
cdr3_nt: TGTGCCAGCAGGGGCGGGTTGGCTATCTACAATGAGCAGTTCTTC
v_call: TRBV6-4
clone_size: NA
d_call: NA
j_call: TRBJ2-1

cdr3_aa: CASSVGGRTSGGSTYNEQFF
cdr3_nt: TGTGCCAGCAGCGTAGGAGGACGGACTAGCGGGGGGTCTACCTACAATGAGCAGTTCTTC
v_call: TRBV9
clone_size: NA
d_call: TRBD2
j_call: TRBJ2-1

cdr3_aa: CASRSGQTTNEKLFF
cdr3_nt: TGTGCCAGCAGATCAGGACAGACAACTAATGAAAAACTGTTTTTT
v_call: TRBV7-9
clone_size: NA
d_call: NA
j_call: TRBJ1-4

cdr3_aa: CASSWWTGRNEQFF
cdr3_nt: TGCGCCAGCAGCTGGTGGACAGGGCGGAATGAGCAGTTCTTC
v_call: TRBV5-1
clone_size: once
d_call: TRBD1
j_call: TRBJ2-1

cdr3_aa: CASSRQGAQGYTF
cdr3_nt: TGTGCCAGCAGCCGTCAGGGGGCGCAGGGCTACACCTTC
v_call: TRBV7-2
clone_size: NA
d_call: TRBD1
j_call: TRBJ1-2

cdr3_aa: CASSPDRAIRGTQYF
cdr3_nt: TGTGCCAGCAGCCCGGACAGGGCAATCCGCGGTACGCAGTATTTT
v_call: TRBV9
clone_size: NA
d_call: TRBD1
j_call: TRBJ2-3

cdr3_aa: CASSFSSGGPIPTDTQYF
cdr3_nt: TGTGCCAGCAGCTTCTCTAGCGGGGGGCCGATCCCCACAGATACGCAGTATTTT
v_call: TRBV5-6
clone_size: NA
d_call: TRBD2
j_call: TRBJ2-3

cdr3_aa: CASSQDMVGEYF
cdr3_nt: TGTGCCAGCAGCCAAGATATGGTAGGGGAGTACTTC
v_call: TRBV14
clone_size: NA
d_call: NA
j_call: TRBJ2-7

cdr3_aa: CASSGEGHEFHADTQYF
cdr3_nt: TGTGCCAGCAGTGGAGAGGGACACGAGTTTCACGCAGATACGCAGTATTTT
v_call: TRBV6-4
clone_size: NA
d_call: NA
j_call: TRBJ2-3

cdr3_aa: CASSPPGQGGNTIYF
cdr3_nt: TGTGCCAGCTCACCACCCGGACAGGGGGGAAACACCATATATTTT
v_call: TRBV18
clone_size: NA
d_call: TRBD1
j_call: TRBJ1-3

cdr3_aa: CASSLATSGGVNEQFF
cdr3_nt: TGCGCCAGCAGCTTGGCGACTAGCGGGGGGGTCAATGAGCAGTTCTTC
v_call: TRBV5-1
clone_size: NA
d_call: TRBD2
j_call: TRBJ2-1

cdr3_aa: CASRGLAANTGELFF
cdr3_nt: TGTGCCAGCAGGGGACTAGCGGCGAACACCGGGGAGCTGTTTTTT
v_call: TRBV6-5
clone_size: NA
d_call: TRBD2
j_call: TRBJ2-2

cdr3_aa: CASSPRSGSSTEAFF
cdr3_nt: TGTGCCAGCAGTCCCAGATCGGGGAGTAGCACTGAAGCTTTCTTT
v_call: TRBV7-6
clone_size: few
d_call: NA
j_call: TRBJ1-1

cdr3_aa: CASSLKASGGTNTGELFF
cdr3_nt: TGTGCCAGCAGCTTGAAGGCTAGCGGGGGCACGAACACCGGGGAGCTGTTTTTT
v_call: TRBV7-2
clone_size: NA
d_call: TRBD2
j_call: TRBJ2-2

cdr3_aa: CASSEMGGSQETQYF
cdr3_nt: TGTGCCAGCAGTGAAATGGGAGGCAGCCAAGAGACCCAGTACTTC
v_call: TRBV6-1
clone_size: NA
d_call: NA
j_call: TRBJ2-5

cdr3_aa: CASTGEMNTEAFF
cdr3_nt: TGTGCCTCAACAGGGGAAATGAACACTGAAGCTTTCTTT
v_call: TRBV30
clone_size: once
d_call: TRBD1
j_call: TRBJ1-1

cdr3_aa: CAISRDRTYGYTF
cdr3_nt: TGTGCCATCAGCAGGGACAGGACCTATGGCTACACCTTC
v_call: TRBV10-3
clone_size: few
d_call: TRBD1
j_call: TRBJ1-2

cdr3_aa: CAWSLRAQETQYF
cdr3_nt: TGTGCCTGGAGTTTGAGGGCTCAAGAGACCCAGTACTTC
v_call: TRBV30
clone_size: NA
d_call: NA
j_call: TRBJ2-5

cdr3_aa: CASSPQALGGELFF
cdr3_nt: TGCGCCAGCAGCCCCCAGGCGCTCGGCGGGGAGCTGTTTTTT
v_call: TRBV5-1
clone_size: NA
d_call: NA
j_call: TRBJ2-2

cdr3_aa: CASRIDTDNQPQHF
cdr3_nt: TGCGCCAGCAGGATTGACACGGACAATCAGCCCCAGCATTTT
v_call: TRBV5-1
clone_size: NA
d_call: NA
j_call: TRBJ1-5

cdr3_aa: CACPRVGNNSPLHF
cdr3_nt: TGTGCCTGCCCTCGGGTAGGAAATAATTCACCCCTCCACTTT
v_call: TRBV30
clone_size: NA
d_call: NA
j_call: TRBJ1-6

cdr3_aa: CASHRDRRNYGYTF
cdr3_nt: TGTGCCAGTCACCGGGACAGGAGGAACTATGGCTACACCTTC
v_call: TRBV6-1
clone_size: once
d_call: TRBD1
j_call: TRBJ1-2

cdr3_aa: CASSAGVYGYEQYF
cdr3_nt: TGCGCCAGCAGCGCCGGGGTGTACGGTTACGAGCAGTACTTC
v_call: TRBV5-1
clone_size: NA
d_call: NA
j_call: TRBJ2-7

cdr3_aa: CAISDDRTNEKLFF
cdr3_nt: TGTGCCATCAGTGATGACAGAACTAATGAAAAACTGTTTTTT
v_call: TRBV10-3
clone_size: few
d_call: NA
j_call: TRBJ1-4

cdr3_aa: CASRRLAGTGELFF
cdr3_nt: TGTGCCAGCAGACGACTAGCGGGGACCGGGGAGCTGTTTTTT
v_call: TRBV6-5
clone_size: NA
d_call: TRBD2
j_call: TRBJ2-2

cdr3_aa: CAGMVRGGYTF
cdr3_nt: TGTGCCGGGATGGTTAGGGGTGGCTACACCTTC
v_call: TRBV2
clone_size: once
d_call: NA
j_call: TRBJ1-2

cdr3_aa: CASSLEANYGYTF
cdr3_nt: TGTGCCAGCAGCTTAGAGGCTAACTATGGCTACACCTTC
v_call: TRBV7-3
clone_size: NA
d_call: NA
j_call: TRBJ1-2

cdr3_aa: CASRDRVTQPQHF
cdr3_nt: TGCGCCAGCAGAGACAGGGTGACTCAGCCCCAGCATTTT
v_call: TRBV10-1
clone_size: few
d_call: TRBD1
j_call: TRBJ1-5

cdr3_aa: CASSLDRVGTEAFF
cdr3_nt: TGCGCCAGCAGCTTGGACAGGGTCGGTACTGAAGCTTTCTTT
v_call: TRBV5-1
clone_size: NA
d_call: NA
j_call: TRBJ1-1

cdr3_aa: CASSRRQGYEQYF
cdr3_nt: TGCGCCAGCAGCCGGCGACAGGGCTACGAGCAGTACTTC
v_call: TRBV4-1
clone_size: few
d_call: TRBD1
j_call: TRBJ2-7

cdr3_aa: CASSLRESQETQYF
cdr3_nt: TGCGCCAGCAGCCTTCGGGAGAGCCAAGAGACCCAGTACTTC
v_call: TRBV4-1
clone_size: NA
d_call: NA
j_call: TRBJ2-5

cdr3_aa: CASRLAGGETQYF
cdr3_nt: TGTGCCAGCAGACTAGCGGGGGGAGAGACCCAGTACTTC
v_call: TRBV19
clone_size: NA
d_call: TRBD2
j_call: TRBJ2-5

cdr3_aa: CASSWLRGYEQYF
cdr3_nt: TGTGCCAGTAGTTGGCTTCGGGGCTACGAGCAGTACTTC
v_call: TRBV19
clone_size: NA
d_call: NA
j_call: TRBJ2-7

cdr3_aa: CASSYTRNTEAFF
cdr3_nt: TGTGCCAGCAGTTATACACGAAACACTGAAGCTTTCTTT
v_call: TRBV27
clone_size: NA
d_call: NA
j_call: TRBJ1-1

cdr3_aa: CATSRDRANTEAFF
cdr3_nt: TGTGCCACCAGCAGAGACAGGGCAAACACTGAAGCTTTCTTT
v_call: TRBV15
clone_size: NA
d_call: NA
j_call: TRBJ1-1

cdr3_aa: CASSFAAGELFF
cdr3_nt: TGTGCCAGCAGTTTTGCAGCCGGGGAGCTGTTTTTT
v_call: TRBV6-5
clone_size: NA
d_call: NA
j_call: TRBJ2-2

cdr3_aa: CASTRPGDTEAFF
cdr3_nt: TGTGCCAGCACCCGGCCAGGGGACACTGAAGCTTTCTTT
v_call: TRBV5-5
clone_size: NA
d_call: NA
j_call: TRBJ1-1

cdr3_aa: CASGPAGTPNEKLFF
cdr3_nt: TGTGCCAGCGGCCCAGCCGGGACACCTAATGAAAAACTGTTTTTT
v_call: TRBV7-7
clone_size: few
d_call: NA
j_call: TRBJ1-4

cdr3_aa: CASSPILAGGTDTQYF
cdr3_nt: TGCGCCAGCAGCCCTATCCTAGCGGGGGGCACAGATACGCAGTATTTT
v_call: TRBV4-1
clone_size: NA
d_call: TRBD2
j_call: TRBJ2-3

cdr3_aa: CASSLTSGGVNEQFF
cdr3_nt: TGTGCCAGCAGCTTGACTAGCGGGGGGGTCAATGAGCAGTTCTTC
v_call: TRBV5-6
clone_size: NA
d_call: TRBD2
j_call: TRBJ2-1

cdr3_aa: CASSRGTASDYGYTF
cdr3_nt: TGCGCCAGCAGCCGGGGGACGGCTTCCGACTATGGCTACACCTTC
v_call: TRBV5-1
clone_size: once
d_call: NA
j_call: TRBJ1-2

cdr3_aa: CASSQLAGGDSYEQYF
cdr3_nt: TGTGCCAGCAGCCAACTAGCGGGGGGCGACTCCTACGAGCAGTACTTC
v_call: TRBV25-1
clone_size: NA
d_call: TRBD2
j_call: TRBJ2-7

cdr3_aa: CASSLGVGVRSGYGYTF
cdr3_nt: TGTGCCAGCAGCTTAGGAGTCGGGGTTAGGTCCGGCTATGGCTACACCTTC
v_call: TRBV7-9
clone_size: NA
d_call: NA
j_call: TRBJ1-2

cdr3_aa: CAWSPPGSGGVQEQYF
cdr3_nt: TGTGCCTGGAGTCCTCCGGGGAGCGGGGGGGTTCAGGAGCAGTACTTC
v_call: TRBV30
clone_size: NA
d_call: TRBD2
j_call: TRBJ2-7

cdr3_aa: CASSDRVREGYTF
cdr3_nt: TGTGCCAGCAGCGACCGAGTAAGAGAGGGCTACACCTTC
v_call: TRBV9
clone_size: NA
d_call: NA
j_call: TRBJ1-2

cdr3_aa: CASNAMKTGTLNYGYTF
cdr3_nt: TGTGCCAGCAACGCCATGAAAACCGGGACACTAAACTATGGCTACACCTTC
v_call: TRBV2
clone_size: NA
d_call: NA
j_call: TRBJ1-2

cdr3_aa: CASSPGQRNTEAFF
cdr3_nt: TGTGCCAGCAGTCCGGGACAGAGGAACACTGAAGCTTTCTTT
v_call: TRBV6-4
clone_size: NA
d_call: TRBD1
j_call: TRBJ1-1

cdr3_aa: CASSPGASGALGETQYF
cdr3_nt: TGTGCCAGCAGCCCCGGGGCTAGCGGGGCTCTGGGGGAGACCCAGTACTTC
v_call: TRBV9
clone_size: NA
d_call: TRBD2
j_call: TRBJ2-5

cdr3_aa: CASSLFGGMTDTQYF
cdr3_nt: TGTGCCAGCAGCTTGTTTGGGGGGATGACAGATACGCAGTATTTT
v_call: TRBV5-8
clone_size: NA
d_call: NA
j_call: TRBJ2-3

cdr3_aa: CSVEGALNTEAFF
cdr3_nt: TGCAGCGTTGAGGGGGCCTTAAACACTGAAGCTTTCTTT
v_call: TRBV29-1
clone_size: NA
d_call: NA
j_call: TRBJ1-1

cdr3_aa: CASHTGGMNTEAFF
cdr3_nt: TGTGCCAGCCATACGGGGGGGATGAACACTGAAGCTTTCTTT
v_call: TRBV6-6
clone_size: NA
d_call: NA
j_call: TRBJ1-1

cdr3_aa: CASSWTGVSGNTIYF
cdr3_nt: TGCGCCAGCAGCTGGACAGGTGTCTCTGGAAACACCATATATTTT
v_call: TRBV5-1
clone_size: NA
d_call: TRBD1
j_call: TRBJ1-3

cdr3_aa: CASSQLGTGSYEQYF
cdr3_nt: TGCGCCAGCAGCCAACTCGGGACAGGTTCCTACGAGCAGTACTTC
v_call: TRBV4-1
clone_size: few
d_call: TRBD1
j_call: TRBJ2-7

cdr3_aa: CAWKQRSLNTEAFF
cdr3_nt: TGTGCCTGGAAGCAACGGTCACTAAACACTGAAGCTTTCTTT
v_call: TRBV30
clone_size: NA
d_call: NA
j_call: TRBJ1-1